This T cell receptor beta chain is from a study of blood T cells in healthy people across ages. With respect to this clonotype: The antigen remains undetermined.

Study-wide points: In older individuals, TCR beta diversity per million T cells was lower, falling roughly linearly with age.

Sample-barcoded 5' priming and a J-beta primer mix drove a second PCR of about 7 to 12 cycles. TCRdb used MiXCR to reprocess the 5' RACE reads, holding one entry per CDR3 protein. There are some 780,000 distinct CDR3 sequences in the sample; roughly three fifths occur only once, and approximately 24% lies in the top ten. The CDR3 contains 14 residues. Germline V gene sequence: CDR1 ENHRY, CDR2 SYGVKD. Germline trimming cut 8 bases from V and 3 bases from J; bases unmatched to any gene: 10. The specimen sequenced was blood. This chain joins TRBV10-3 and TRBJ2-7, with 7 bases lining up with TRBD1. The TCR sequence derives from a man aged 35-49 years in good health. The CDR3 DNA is TGTGCCATCTGCCCGGGACAGAGGAACTACGAGCAGTACTTC. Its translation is CAICPGQRNYEQYF.